The present T cell receptor beta chain was sequenced within a study of blood T cell repertoires in COVID-19 (dated by TCRdb to 2020 to 2022). Looking at the study overall: Collaborator samples came from the United States, Italy and Spain and covered acute and convalescent phases of COVID-19. HLA class I and class II types, where available, came from metadata supplied by the sample provider rather than from assay-based typing. The prospective study material was composed of cDNA or gDNA derived from T cells, B-cell-depleted T cells, or PBMCs. The dataset comprised deeply sampled blood TCRbeta repertoires from subjects exposed to, actively infected with, or recovered from COVID-19. The repertoires were released in a freely available public database intended as a resource for research on the immune response to SARS-CoV-2. Nearly every sample came with metadata listing a de-identified subject ID, COVID-19 status, age in years and sex. The samples were drawn from the first 160 participants of the ongoing ImmuneRACE study and from 1,254 subjects provided by 6 global collaborators.

About this clone itself: It lacks a known antigen. Within one base of it there is no much larger clone, and no base qualities were kept.

The immunoSEQ Assay, a bias-controlled multiplex PCR, was used to amplify TCRbeta CDR3 regions from genomic DNA. Processing in the source paper ran as follows. Within the assay, amplification of reference gene primers was used to estimate how many nucleated cells each sample contained. To quantify the absolute abundance of each unique TCRbeta CDR3 rearrangement, sequence reads were collapsed and filtered. For each sample, productive Simpson clonality was calculated by taking the square root of Simpson's diversity index across productive rearrangements. The source is immuneACCESS, and TCRdb retained only in-frame sequences with V and J called. Part of the clones is not carried over; for the studies checked, unresolved V genes explain less than half of this, and the remainder is unexplained. Clonal size and the V and J genes are those of that table, whereas D and trimming came from the DNA. For this sample the table gives 110,000 or so clones, of which 84% were detected only once. The ten largest clonotypes hold about 6.6% of the sample.

From a lookup of the germline V gene (reference sequence), CDR1 and CDR2 are LGHDT and YNNKEL. From its cysteine to its phenylalanine, the CDR3 spans 17 amino acids. Only the CDR3 part of the read is kept: 51 bases, read in frame from the first base. Relative to germline, V is missing 4 bases and J is missing 2 bases, with 11 bases of the junction outside any gene match. General conclusions and limits of the study: Clinical and demographic metadata were provided uncurated, with the amount varying by source and participant.

Each collaborating institution followed its own protocols to collect whole blood in K2EDTA tubes. Collaborator samples were shipped for TCRbeta analysis as frozen whole blood, isolated PBMCs, or DNA extracted from either sample type. Sequencing used peripheral blood. The sequence is built from TRBV3-1 (or the pseudogene TRBV3-2) and TRBJ1-5; TRBD1 fits 7 bases in the junction. This receptor was taken from a woman aged 45-60 years with acute or convalescent COVID-19. The nucleotide sequence reads as follows: TGTGCCAGCAGCCTAATTTTCGACAGGGCAGGCAATCAGCCCCAGCATTTT. Its translation is CASSLIFDRAGNQPQHF.